This is a list of T cell receptor beta chains from one sample in a study of blood T cell repertoires in COVID-19. TCRdb's copy holds only in-frame clones and misses some; the assay was immunoSEQ multiplex PCR. In the table there are 150,000 to 180,000 clones, 91% of which are singletons. Sample: peripheral blood. The receptors originated from a man aged 50 or older with acute or convalescent COVID-19. CDR3s include the opening cysteine and the closing phenylalanine or tryptophan. The D gene is left open where the match is weak. Part of the rows lack a size; the others show once, few, many or a class for expanded clones.

CDR3: CASTADRGGEAFF
DNA: TGTGCCAGCACCGCGGACAGGGGGGGGGAAGCTTTCTTT
size: .
D: TRBD1
V: TRBV2
J: TRBJ1-1

CDR3: CASSQGTSGNTGELFF
DNA: TGCGCCAGCAGCCAAGGGACTAGCGGGAACACCGGGGAGCTGTTTTTT
size: .
D: TRBD2
V: TRBV4-1
J: TRBJ2-2

CDR3: CATWGQAAGNTIYF
DNA: TGTGCCACCTGGGGACAGGCCGCTGGAAACACCATATATTTT
size: .
D: TRBD1
V: TRBV6-5
J: TRBJ1-3

CDR3: CASSAGTGGGNQPQHF
DNA: TGTGCCAGCAGTGCTGGGACAGGGGGCGGTAATCAGCCCCAGCATTTT
size: .
D: TRBD1
V: TRBV27
J: TRBJ1-5

CDR3: CASSGVGQPQHF
DNA: TGTGCCAGTTCGGGGGTCGGTCAGCCCCAGCATTTT
size: .
D: .
V: TRBV19
J: TRBJ1-5

CDR3: CASRLEAGWTTEAFF
DNA: TGTGCAAGTCGCTTAGAGGCAGGGTGGACCACTGAAGCTTTCTTT
size: .
D: .
V: TRBV12-2
J: TRBJ1-1

CDR3: CASSPRQGANIQYF
DNA: TGTGCCAGCTCACCCCGACAGGGGGCGAACATTCAGTACTTC
size: once
D: TRBD1
V: TRBV18
J: TRBJ2-4

CDR3: CATSPGINYGYTF
DNA: TGTGCCACCAGTCCAGGGATTAACTATGGCTACACCTTC
size: .
D: .
V: TRBV24-1
J: TRBJ1-2

CDR3: CASSKGGTTEAFF
DNA: TGTGCCAGCAGCAAGGGGGGGACCACTGAAGCTTTCTTT
size: .
D: .
V: TRBV7-9
J: TRBJ1-1

CDR3: CASSWGQGASSPLHF
DNA: TGTGCCAGCAGTTGGGGACAGGGGGCCTCCTCACCCCTCCACTTT
size: .
D: TRBD1
V: TRBV6-6
J: TRBJ1-6

CDR3: CASSQSGGAGYTF
DNA: TGTGCCAGCAGCCAGTCGGGGGGCGCTGGCTACACCTTC
size: .
D: .
V: TRBV6-5
J: TRBJ1-2

CDR3: CASSQLVLAGGNEQFF
DNA: TGTGCCAGCAGCCAGTTGGTACTAGCGGGAGGGAATGAGCAGTTCTTC
size: .
D: TRBD2
V: TRBV3-1/TRBV3-2
J: TRBJ2-1

CDR3: CASSYSAENTEAFF
DNA: TGTGCCAGCAGTTACTCGGCGGAGAACACTGAAGCTTTCTTT
size: .
D: .
V: TRBV6-2/TRBV6-3
J: TRBJ1-1

CDR3: CASSLGAGQETQYF
DNA: TGCGCCAGCAGCTTGGGAGCGGGCCAAGAGACCCAGTACTTC
size: .
D: .
V: TRBV5-1
J: TRBJ2-5

CDR3: CASSWRGTGSSNYGYTF
DNA: TGTGCCAGCAGTTGGAGAGGGACAGGGAGTTCTAACTATGGCTACACCTTC
size: .
D: TRBD1
V: TRBV27
J: TRBJ1-2